This TCR beta chain was found in a study of T cells in localized non-small cell lung cancer. Study-wide findings and caveats: Adjacent lung was found to contain a median about 62 of the top 100 tumor clones. Without multi-region sequencing, intratumor heterogeneity could not be excluded. Among blood samples, higher T cell density accompanied longer overall survival.

CDR1 MNHEY and CDR2 SVGAGI come from the germline V gene. The germline V and J ends were trimmed by 2 bases and 6 bases, with 9 bases remaining between them. CDR3 length: 13 residues. The protocol was immunoSEQ multiplex PCR, while the TCRdb copy is restricted to in-frame clones and leaves out a portion. The sample gives tens of thousands of clones, more than 75% of which show up once; more than 20% is in the top ten. There are a few counts of this clone. Antigen unknown. The sample was peripheral blood, taken before any cancer treatment. This receptor was obtained from a woman aged 35-75 years with stage I squamous cell lung carcinoma. The V and J genes are TRBV6-5 and TRBJ2-3; maybe TRBD1 (5 bases). CDR3 nucleotides: TGTGCCAGCAGTTACATGGGGCAGGATACGCAGTATTTT. Translated, it gives CASSYMGQDTQYF.